The 20 T cell receptor beta chains listed next were all sequenced from one sample in a study of blood T cells in healthy people across ages. For the second PCR, which ran for 7 to 11 cycles, a sample-barcoded 5' primer and a J-beta primer mix were used. TCRdb passed the 5' RACE reads through MiXCR, listing each CDR3 protein once. Found here are 1.5 million to 2 million distinct CDR3 sequences, roughly 27% of them singletons; the top ten hold 7.7%. What was sequenced was blood. These receptor sequences come from a woman in her twenties or thirties in good health.

The chain employs TRBV5-1 and TRBJ1-4; 8 bases fit TRBD1. Per the germline V gene, CDR1 is SGHRS and CDR2 is YFSETQ. This CDR3 spans 17 amino acids. Trimming removed 3 bases from V and 5 bases from J; junction bases left unmatched: 12. The CDR3 region is CASSSRPGQDLNEKLFF. The CDR3 nucleotides read TGCGCCAGCAGCTCAAGACCGGGACAGGACCTAAATGAAAAACTGTTTTTT.

This clonotype was seen only a few times. The chain is built from TRBV12-3 or TRBV12-4 and TRBJ2-3, with 8 bases matching TRBD2. The CDR3 length is 14 residues. The junction had 3 bases not matched to a gene; V was cut back by 7 bases and J by 0 bases. CDR3 coding DNA: TGTGCCAGCACCCGGGGGGGCAGCACAGATACGCAGTATTTT. Protein product: CASTRGGSTDTQYF.

This clonotype was found a few times. This CDR3 is CASSQDSRGIISYEQYF. In nucleotides, the CDR3 is TGCGCCAGCAGCCAAGATAGTAGAGGGATCATATCCTACGAGCAGTACTTC. The chain recombines TRBV4-3 with TRBJ2-7; possible D gene TRBD2, 5 bases. Germline V gene lookup returns CDR1 LGHNA and CDR2 YSLEER. Trimming took 0 bases from V and 1 from J, leaving 16 bases between them. The CDR3 extends over 17 amino acids.

The genes are TRBV7-9 and TRBJ2-7; D tentatively fits TRBD1 or TRBD2 (5 bases each). The CDR3 is made up of 16 amino acids. CDR1 and CDR2 from the germline V gene are SEHNR and FQNEAQ (reference sequence). Trimming cost V 5 bases and J 0 bases, with 17 bases left between them. The CDR3 DNA reads TGTGCCAGCAGCCCGCCGGGACCTATCAGCTCCTACGAGCAGTACTTC. Protein sequence: CASSPPGPISSYEQYF.

On this clonotype itself: One base away lies a much larger clone, so this may be a sequencing read error. The chain carries TRBV6-5 and TRBJ2-1, with 8 bases aligning to TRBD2. The V gene's germline CDR1 is MNHEY and CDR2 SVGAGI. This CDR3 has 17 residues. DNA for the CDR3: TGTGTCAGCAGTTGGGGACCCGAAGCGGGGGAGATAGATGAGCAGTTCTTC. This translates into CVSSWGPEAGEIDEQFF.

The J gene is TRBJ1-2, the V gene TRBV20-1; TRBD1 agrees at 8 bases. The CDR3 consists of 13 residues. Per the germline V gene, CDR1 is DFQATT and CDR2 is SNEGSKA (reference sequence). The V gene end was trimmed by 1 base and the J gene end by 7 bases; junction bases not matched to a gene: 5. The CDR3 bases are TGCAGTGCTAGAGTCTCGGGACAGGCTGGCTACACCTTC. This encodes CSARVSGQAGYTF.

A remark on this clonotype: At one boundary the junction diverges from the germline segment, which might be a read error. The chain carries TRBV9 and TRBJ2-1; perhaps TRBD1 as D (5 bases). Germline V gene data show CDR1 as SGDLS and CDR2 as YYNGEE. The CDR3 length is 11 residues. The CDR3 loop reads CASAQGNELFF. Written as DNA, the CDR3 is TGTGCCAGCGCTCAGGGAAATGAGCTGTTCTTC.

The chain recombines TRBV3-1 with TRBJ2-5; TRBD1 agrees at 9 bases. The V gene end was trimmed by 2 bases and the J gene end by 5 bases; junction bases not matched to a gene: 12. Germline assignment: CDR1 LGHDT and CDR2 YNNKEL (reference sequence). The CDR3 has 17 amino acids. The CDR3 loop is CASSQRSGQGKWETQYF. The CDR3 bases are TGTGCCAGCAGCCAACGGAGCGGACAGGGGAAATGGGAGACCCAGTACTTC.

This clonotype has at least ten counts. The rearrangement joins TRBV20-1 to TRBJ1-4, with 9 bases matching TRBD1. V trimming: 5 bases; J trimming: 8 bases; junction bases outside the gene matches: 6. CDR1 DFQATT and CDR2 SNEGSKA come from the germline V gene (reference sequence). The CDR3 is made up of 13 amino acids. This CDR3 is CSARDRGYEKLFF. CDR3 DNA sequence: TGCAGTGCTCGCGACAGGGGGTACGAAAAACTGTTTTTT.

Notes on this clonotype: A much larger clonotype is one base distant, so this may be a read error. The chain recombines TRBV15 with TRBJ2-4; 8 bases align to TRBD1. J lost 13 bases, V lost 5 bases, and 16 bases had no gene match. There are 15 residues in the CDR3. Germline V gives CDR1 LNHNV, CDR2 YYDKDF (reference sequence). The CDR3 loop reads CATSGAGTGYNEQYF. DNA of the CDR3: TGTGCCACCAGCGGCGCCGGGACAGGTTACAATGAGCAGTACTTC.

This clonotype was seen repeatedly, ten times or more. V gene TRBV7-2 combines with J gene TRBJ2-4; a weak D match, TRBD2 (6 bases). CDR3 length equals 16 residues. Trimming removed 5 bases from V and 0 bases from J, with 14 bases in between. From germline, CDR1 is SGHTA and CDR2 FQGNSA. As DNA, the CDR3 is TGTGCCAGCAGCCCGGGACTTCTGATAGCCAAAAACATTCAGTACTTC. Its protein product is CASSPGLLIAKNIQYF.

As for this clonotype: A much larger clone sits a single nucleotide away, making a read error possible. V is TRBV15 and J is TRBJ2-5; maybe TRBD2 (5 bases). The CDR3 length is 15 residues. CDR1 and CDR2 (germline): LNHNV, YYDKDF (reference sequence). This chain's CDR3 is CATSRPEAPRETRYF. DNA for the CDR3: TGTGCCACCAGCAGACCGGAGGCGCCTCGAGAGACCCGGTACTTC.

Turning to this clonotype: Germline and junction disagree at one end, which may indicate a read error. The rearrangement uses TRBV6-1 and TRBJ2-1; the match to TRBD1 covers 10 bases. The CDR3 runs 15 residues. The V gene's germline CDR1 is MNHNS and CDR2 SASEGT. CDR3 in amino acids: CASSERDRGRETQFF. CDR3 sequence (DNA): TGCGCCAGCAGTGAAAGGGACAGGGGACGGGAGACCCAGTTCTTC.

This chain links TRBV4-1 with TRBJ2-7; D gene unclear. The germline CDR1 and CDR2 sequences are MGHRA and YSYEKL. The CDR3 has 15 amino acids. With 2 bases removed from V and 9 bases from J, the gap between germline ends came to 20 bases. CDR3 sequence: CASSQHWIVYNGQYF. CDR3 in DNA: TGCGCCAGCAGCCAACACTGGATTGTATACAATGGGCAGTACTTC.

The chain couples TRBV19 to TRBJ2-6; a possible D gene is TRBD2 (6 bases). Looked up from germline, CDR1 is LNHDA and CDR2 is SQIVND (reference sequence). This CDR3 has 14 amino acids. In nucleotides, the CDR3 is TGTGCTTCCTGGGCGGGGACTGGGGCCAACGTCCTGACTTTC. Amino acid sequence: CASWAGTGANVLTF.

This chain joins TRBV27 and TRBJ2-1; 9 positions match TRBD2. The DNA matches TRBJ2-7 better at its end, which makes the J call doubtful. The CDR3 totals 17 residues. Germline loops: CDR1 MNHEY, CDR2 SMNVEV (reference sequence). CDR3 sequence: CASIRLAGVGTYNEQYF. CDR3 DNA: TGTGCCAGCATTCGATTAGCGGGAGTAGGTACCTACAATGAACAGTACTTC.

Many counts were recorded for this clonotype. This rearrangement joins TRBV20-1 to TRBJ2-7; either TRBD1 or TRBD2 may supply D (5 bases each). From germline, CDR1 is DFQATT and CDR2 SNEGSKA (reference sequence). Trimming pared 5 bases from V and 5 bases from J, leaving 22 bases between. The CDR3 runs 15 residues. In DNA, the CDR3 is TGCAGTGCTGGCTTCCCCCGGGACGGCCCCCACGAGCAGTACTTC. Encoded protein: CSAGFPRDGPHEQYF.

The V gene is TRBV6-6, the J gene TRBJ2-1; TRBD2 might be the D (6 bases). The ends were cut back, 10 bases at V and 0 bases at J, with 16 bases in the middle. Germline V CDR1 and CDR2: MNHNY, SVGAGI (reference sequence). This CDR3 region has 15 residues. The DNA of the CDR3 is TGTGCCACCCACCTTGACGGGAGCTCCTACAATGAGCAGTTCTTC. As protein: CATHLDGSSYNEQFF.

The sample holds a few counts of this clonotype. The J gene is TRBJ2-5, the V gene TRBV7-9, with TRBD2 identical over 12 bases. V was pared by 11 bases and J by 4 bases, with 8 bases of the junction left unmatched. The CDR3 runs 14 residues. Germline-derived CDR1 and CDR2 are SEHNR and FQNEAQ (reference sequence). This CDR3 reads CAGGPSGGGETQYF. In DNA form, the CDR3 reads TGTGCCGGCGGACCTAGCGGGGGGGGAGAGACCCAGTACTTC.

This clonotype was recorded a few times. The chain uses TRBV12-3 or TRBV12-4 and TRBJ1-1, with D perhaps matching TRBD1 (5 bases). The CDR3 contains 16 residues. Trimming removed 3 bases from V and 4 bases from J, with 18 bases in between. As DNA, the CDR3 is TGTGCCAGCAGTTTGAGTGCCCTCATAGGGGTCACTGAAGCTTTCTTT. Amino acids: CASSLSALIGVTEAFF.